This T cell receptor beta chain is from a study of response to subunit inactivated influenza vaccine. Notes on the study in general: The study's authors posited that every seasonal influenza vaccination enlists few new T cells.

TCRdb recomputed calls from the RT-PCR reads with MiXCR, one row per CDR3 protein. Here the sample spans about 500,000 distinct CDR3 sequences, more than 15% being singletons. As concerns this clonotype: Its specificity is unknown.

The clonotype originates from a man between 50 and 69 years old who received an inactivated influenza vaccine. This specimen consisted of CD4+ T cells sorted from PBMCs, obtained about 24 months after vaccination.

The CDR3 DNA sequence: TGCGCCAGCAGCTTGGGCATTAACAATGAGCAGTTCTTC. Protein: CASSLGINNEQFF. V is TRBV5-1 and J is TRBJ2-1; D is unresolved. CDR3 size: 13 residues. The V gene lost 0 bases and the J gene lost 5 bases, with 6 bases spanning the gap. The germline V gene has CDR1 SGHRS and CDR2 YFSETQ.